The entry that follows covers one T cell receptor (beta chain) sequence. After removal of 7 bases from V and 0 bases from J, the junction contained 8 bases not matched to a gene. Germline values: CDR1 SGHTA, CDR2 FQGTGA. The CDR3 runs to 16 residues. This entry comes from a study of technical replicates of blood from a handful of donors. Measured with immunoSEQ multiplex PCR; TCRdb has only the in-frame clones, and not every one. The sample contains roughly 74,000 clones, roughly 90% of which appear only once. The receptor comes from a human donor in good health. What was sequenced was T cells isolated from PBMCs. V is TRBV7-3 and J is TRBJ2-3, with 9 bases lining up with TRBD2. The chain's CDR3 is CASTLGAGGSTDTQYF. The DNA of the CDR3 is TGTGCCAGCACCCTGGGTGCGGGAGGGAGCACAGATACGCAGTATTTT.